The 28 T cell receptor beta chains below come from one sample, sequenced in a study of blood T cell repertoires in COVID-19. Libraries were prepared by immunoSEQ multiplex PCR; TCRdb keeps only in-frame clonotypes and omits some of them. In the table there are 90,000 to 120,000 clones, around 82% of which are singletons. Sequenced: peripheral blood. The receptors originated from a human donor in a cohort sampled during active COVID-19.

The rearrangement uses TRBV19 and TRBJ1-5, with a tentative D call TRBD1 (6 bases). Trimming stripped 5 bases from V and 3 bases from J, with 8 bases between. The germline CDR1 and CDR2 sequences are LNHDA and SQIVND (reference sequence). CDR3 length equals 13 residues. CDR3 nucleotides: TGTGCCAGTAGTGGACAGATCAATCAGCCCCAGCATTTT. Residues: CASSGQINQPQHF.

The CDR3 region has the DNA TGTGCCAGCAGCTATAGCGGGGCCTACGAGCAGTACTTC. This codes for CASSYSGAYEQYF. The chain has TRBV27 and TRBJ2-7, with 8 bases matching TRBD2. V shed 6 bases, J shed 2 bases, and the junction held 3 bases outside the gene matches. The CDR3 length is 13 residues. Germline V lookup: CDR1 MNHEY, CDR2 SMNVEV (reference sequence).

The CDR3 reads CSWGGAGDTQYF. CDR3 bases: TGCAGCTGGGGCGGAGCAGGAGATACGCAGTATTTT. The rearrangement uses TRBV29-1 and TRBJ2-3; tentative D call: TRBD1 (5 bases). Germline V gives CDR1 SQVTM, CDR2 ANQGSEA. This CDR3 spans 12 amino acids. V was shortened by 8 bases and J by 5 bases, with 14 bases between the two germline ends.

CDR3 amino acids: CASSSRGFRTDTQYF. CDR3 in DNA: TGTGCCAGCAGCAGCAGGGGGTTTCGCACAGATACGCAGTATTTT. The chain joins TRBV7-2 to TRBJ2-3, with 7 bases matching TRBD1. This CDR3 is built from 15 residues. Germline loops: CDR1 SGHTA, CDR2 FQGNSA. The J segment lost 1 base and the V segment lost 5 bases, leaving 6 bases of the junction unmatched.

The table lists this clone with a few counts. The rearrangement uses TRBV6-2 or TRBV6-3 and TRBJ2-2, with D maybe TRBD1 (5 bases). The germline V gene encodes CDR1 MNHEY and CDR2 SVGEGT. The V end was cut by 3 bases, the J end by 7 bases, with 15 bases between. The CDR3 is made up of 15 amino acids. The CDR3 spells CASSYPTGTVGELFF. DNA for the CDR3: TGTGCCAGCAGTTATCCCACAGGCACTGTCGGGGAGCTGTTTTTT.

The chain combines TRBV4-1 with TRBJ2-1, with 16 positions matching TRBD2. Germline-derived CDR1 and CDR2 are MGHRA and YSYEKL. Trimming at V came to 4 bases and at J to 10 bases, leaving 7 bases not matched to a gene. The CDR3 extends over 16 amino acids. For the CDR3, the DNA is TGCGCCAGCAGCCCGGGACTAGCGGGAGGGCCCGGGGAGCAGTTCTTC. Its protein is CASSPGLAGGPGEQFF.

The chain employs TRBV14 and TRBJ2-3; 13 nucleotides match TRBD2. The CDR3 runs 17 residues. Trimming cost V 4 bases and J 8 bases; bases outside gene matches: 12. Germline CDR1 reads SGHDN; CDR2 reads FVKESK. CDR3 amino acids: CASSPFGTSGTRGTQYF. CDR3 DNA sequence: TGTGCCAGCAGCCCCTTTGGGACTAGCGGGACAAGGGGTACGCAGTATTTT. The whole variable domain, remainder taken from reference TRBV14 and TRBJ2-3, is EAGVTQFPSHSVIEKGQTVTLRCDPISGHDNLYWYRRVMGKEIKFLLHFVKESKQDESGMPNNRFLAERTGGTYSTLKVQPAELEDSGVYFCASSPFGTSGTRGTQYFGPGTRLTVL.

This chain uses TRBV10-3 with TRBJ2-7, with D perhaps matching TRBD2 (5 bases). Germline CDR1 ENHRY, CDR2 SYGVKD. This CDR3 spans 14 amino acids. The ends were cut back, 2 bases at V and 0 bases at J, with 8 bases in the middle. The CDR3 region is CAISEGGFSYEQYF. The DNA for the CDR3 is TGTGCCATCAGTGAGGGCGGGTTCTCCTACGAGCAGTACTTC.

This clone has just a few counts. The chain joins TRBV7-2 to TRBJ2-3; the D is unclear. The germline V gene has CDR1 SGHTA and CDR2 FQGNSA. Trimming removed 3 bases at V and 1 base at J, with 14 bases between. CDR3 length: 16 amino acids. CDR3 DNA: TGTGCCAGCAGCTTGGCTCTTACGGGTGGCACAGATACGCAGTATTTT. Encoded protein: CASSLALTGGTDTQYF.

This chain links TRBV2 with TRBJ2-7; 7 nucleotides agree with TRBD2. The junction had 3 bases not matched to a gene; V was cut back by 6 bases and J by 1 base. This CDR3 is 13 amino acids long. Germline V gene data show CDR1 as SNHLY and CDR2 as FYNNEI. CDR3 amino acids: CASRDGGSYEQYF. CDR3 in DNA: TGTGCCAGCAGAGACGGGGGGTCCTACGAGCAGTACTTC.

This clone came up once. In DNA, the CDR3 is TGTGCCAGCAGCGCGACCCTTCTAGCGGGAGGCAATGAGCAGTTCTTC. Translated: CASSATLLAGGNEQFF. V gene TRBV28 combines with J gene TRBJ2-1; TRBD2 matches 11 bases. Per the germline V gene, CDR1 is MDHEN and CDR2 is SYDVKM. This CDR3 comprises 16 residues. J lost 6 bases, V lost 6 bases, and 10 bases had no gene match. The whole variable domain, filled in from reference TRBV28 and TRBJ2-1, reads DVKVTQSSRYLVKRTGEKVFLECVQDMDHENMFWYRQDPGLGLRLIYFSYDVKMKEKGDIPEGYSVSREKKERFSLILESASTNQTSMYLCASSATLLAGGNEQFFGPGTRLTVL.

This clone is a singleton in its sample. The chain employs TRBV5-1 and TRBJ1-5; TRBD1 matches at 8 bases. The CDR3 has 14 residues. The V segment lost 4 bases and the J segment 5 bases; nucleotides outside the gene matches: 5. Per the germline V gene, CDR1 is SGHRS and CDR2 is YFSETQ. The CDR3 here is CASSPQGAYQPQHF. The DNA for the CDR3 is TGCGCCAGCAGCCCCCAGGGGGCTTATCAGCCCCAGCATTTT.

This clone has just a few counts. The chain joins TRBV7-2 to TRBJ2-2; D is ambiguous. Trimming removed 3 bases at V and 7 bases at J, with 6 bases between. Germline loops: CDR1 SGHTA, CDR2 FQGNSA. CDR3 length equals 12 residues. Here the CDR3 DNA reads TGTGCCAGCAGCTTTTTCAGCGGGGAGCTGTTTTTT. Translated: CASSFFSGELFF.

The chain employs TRBV6-2 or TRBV6-3 and TRBJ1-5; weak D call: TRBD1 (5 bases). Trimming removed 2 bases from V and 4 bases from J, with 12 bases in between. The CDR3 extends over 15 amino acids. CDR1 and CDR2 (germline): MNHEY, SVGEGT. CDR3 residues: CASSYVREMNQPQHF. The CDR3 DNA reads TGTGCCAGCAGTTACGTCAGGGAAATGAATCAGCCCCAGCATTTT.

V is TRBV7-2 and J is TRBJ1-2; TRBD1 aligns across 7 bases. The CDR3 has 13 amino acids. Per germline, CDR1 SGHTA and CDR2 FQGNSA. V trimming: 6 bases; J trimming: 8 bases; junction bases outside the gene matches: 9. Here the CDR3 DNA reads TGTGCCAGCAGTAGAGGACAGGCAGAGGGCTACACCTTC. Residues: CASSRGQAEGYTF.

The chain is built from TRBV11-1 and TRBJ2-7; possible D gene TRBD2, 6 bases. There are 13 residues in the CDR3. Germline V gene data show CDR1 as SGHAT and CDR2 as FQDESV (reference sequence). Trimming pared 5 bases from V and 5 bases from J, leaving 13 bases between. The CDR3 DNA follows: TGTGCCAGCAGCCCAGGAGGGCGGAACGAGCAGTACTTC. This gives the protein CASSPGGRNEQYF.

The V gene is TRBV27, the J gene TRBJ2-3; the match to TRBD2 covers 11 bases. The CDR3 sequence is 15 residues long. Looked up from germline, CDR1 is MNHEY and CDR2 is SMNVEV (reference sequence). V trimming: 3 bases; J trimming: 2 bases; junction bases outside the gene matches: 1. CDR3 coding DNA: TGTGCCAGCAGTTTGGGACTAGCGGCCACAGATACGCAGTATTTT. The encoded protein is CASSLGLAATDTQYF.

V and J are TRBV11-2 and TRBJ1-1; D remains unclear. Trimming removed 1 base from V and 4 bases from J, with 7 bases in between. Germline CDR1 and CDR2: SGHAT and FQNNGV. The CDR3 runs 13 residues. CDR3 loop: CASSLAIGTEAFF. The CDR3 nucleotides are TGTGCCAGCAGCTTAGCTATCGGCACTGAAGCTTTCTTT.

The rearrangement joins TRBV20-1 to TRBJ2-3, with 8 nucleotides matching TRBD1. Germline loops: CDR1 DFQATT, CDR2 SNEGSKA (reference sequence). Trimming at V came to 3 bases and at J to 0 bases, leaving 8 bases not matched to a gene. There are 16 residues in the CDR3. The CDR3 protein is CSASWYRGASTDTQYF. CDR3 sequence (DNA): TGCAGTGCTAGTTGGTACAGGGGGGCTAGCACAGATACGCAGTATTTT.

The chain links TRBV4-3 to TRBJ1-4, with 7 bases aligning to TRBD1. The length of the CDR3 is 16 residues. Unmatched junction bases numbered 5, after V lost 0 bases and J lost 4 bases. The germline V gene has CDR1 LGHNA and CDR2 YSLEER. CDR3 DNA sequence: TGCGCCAGCAGCCAAGAGAGGACAGGATATAATGAAAAACTGTTTTTT. Protein: CASSQERTGYNEKLFF.

The chain links TRBV3-1 (or the pseudogene TRBV3-2) to TRBJ2-2; 8 nucleotides match TRBD2. CDR1 LGHDT and CDR2 YNNKEL come from the germline V gene (reference sequence). V shed 2 bases and J 7 bases; nucleotides not matched to a gene: 9. There are 16 residues in the CDR3. CDR3 residues: CASSQQFGRASGELFF. CDR3 DNA: TGTGCCAGCAGCCAACAATTCGGGAGGGCGAGCGGGGAGCTGTTTTTT.

This clone was recorded only once. The chain carries TRBV7-3 and TRBJ1-1, with 7 bases matching TRBD1. CDR3 length: 14 amino acids. Germline-derived CDR1 and CDR2 are SGHTA and FQGTGA. Germline trimming cut 5 bases from V and 5 bases from J; bases unmatched to any gene: 8. In DNA form, the CDR3 reads TGTGCCAGCAGCCCCCAGGGGGTTGCAACTGAAGCTTTCTTT. Its protein is CASSPQGVATEAFF.

This chain joins TRBV28 and TRBJ2-7, with TRBD2 matching over 8 bases. With V trimmed by 7 bases and J by 4 bases, 9 bases remained unmatched. Germline CDR1 is MDHEN and CDR2 is SYDVKM. This CDR3 contains 14 residues. The CDR3 protein is CASTRKRGTYEQYF. The CDR3 bases are TGTGCCAGCACTCGGAAGCGGGGGACATACGAGCAGTACTTC. The whole variable domain, remainder taken from reference TRBV28 and TRBJ2-7, is DVKVTQSSRYLVKRTGEKVFLECVQDMDHENMFWYRQDPGLGLRLIYFSYDVKMKEKGDIPEGYSVSREKKERFSLILESASTNQTSMYLCASTRKRGTYEQYFGPGTRLTVT.

The gene calls are TRBV4-3 and TRBJ2-5, with D possibly being TRBD2 (6 bases). The ends were cut back, 2 bases at V and 5 bases at J, with 18 bases in the middle. This CDR3 has 16 residues. Germline lookup yields CDR1 LGHNA and CDR2 YSLEER. CDR3 protein: CASSQNSGSKGETQYF. The CDR3, as DNA: TGCGCCAGCAGCCAAAATAGCGGATCTAAGGGGGAGACCCAGTACTTC.

The chain joins TRBV11-3 to TRBJ1-3; 9 positions agree with TRBD1. CDR1 and CDR2 from the germline V gene are SGHNT and YENEEA. The trim removed 5 bases at V and 0 bases at J, leaving 11 bases unmatched. The CDR3 is 18 residues long. CDR3 sequence reads: CASSLRDRELCSGNTIYF. The CDR3 region has the DNA TGTGCCAGCAGCCTCCGGGACAGGGAACTTTGCTCTGGAAACACCATATATTTT.

This rearrangement joins TRBV19 to TRBJ1-4; 10 bases align to TRBD1. This CDR3 spans 15 amino acids. Trimming cost V 5 bases and J 8 bases; bases outside gene matches: 8. Germline CDR1 LNHDA, CDR2 SQIVND (reference sequence). The chain's CDR3 is CASSSGTGAGEKLFF. CDR3 in DNA: TGTGCCAGTAGTTCTGGGACAGGGGCTGGAGAAAAACTGTTTTTT.

The chain is built from TRBV5-1 and TRBJ2-5; D possibly corresponds to TRBD2 (5 bases). Per germline, CDR1 SGHRS and CDR2 YFSETQ. The ends were cut back, 1 base at V and 5 bases at J, with 9 bases in the middle. This CDR3 spans 13 amino acids. The CDR3 region is CASSLFGEETQYF. The CDR3 bases are TGCGCCAGCAGCTTGTTTGGGGAGGAGACCCAGTACTTC.

This clone appeared a single time. The chain couples TRBV7-2 to TRBJ1-5; 7 nucleotides agree with TRBD1. Germline V gene lookup returns CDR1 SGHTA and CDR2 FQGNSA. The CDR3 spans 14 residues. Trimming at V came to 5 bases and at J to 3 bases, leaving 4 bases not matched to a gene. CDR3 DNA sequence: TGTGCCAGCAGCCTAGGGGGCTTCAATCAGCCCCAGCATTTT. Protein product: CASSLGGFNQPQHF.